The 20 T cell receptor beta chains listed next were all sequenced from one sample in a study of shared clonotypes between healthy human individuals. Profiled with immunoSEQ multiplex PCR; TCRdb holds only in-frame clones, not every one. Of 2,500,000 or so clones detected, 80% to 95% appear once; the ten largest clones hold approximately 0.35%. Sequencing was carried out using naive CD4+ T cells from PBMCs. Subset given: CD45RA+ positively selected. The receptor set was obtained from a young man in good health. Some clones in this sample may be carry-over from other donors' samples.

The J gene is TRBJ2-3, the V gene TRBV5-1; 8 nucleotides line up with TRBD1. The J segment lost 2 bases and the V segment lost 3 bases, leaving 14 bases of the junction unmatched. CDR1 is SGHRS and CDR2 is YFSETQ in the germline V gene. The CDR3 is made up of 18 amino acids. CDR3 sequence reads: CASSYGQGGGAVTDTQYF. The CDR3 region has the DNA TGCGCCAGCAGCTACGGACAGGGCGGAGGAGCGGTCACAGATACGCAGTATTTT.

The rearrangement links TRBV7-2 to TRBJ2-6, with D hard to call. The CDR3 spans 16 residues. V lost 5 bases and J 1 base, leaving 12 bases between the germline ends. Germline values: CDR1 SGHTA, CDR2 FQGNSA. Here the CDR3 reads CASSTAPGSGANVLTF. In nucleotides, the CDR3 is TGTGCCAGCAGCACTGCACCGGGTTCTGGGGCCAACGTCCTGACTTTC.

The V call is TRBV9, the J call TRBJ2-5; D ambiguous. The germline V gene has CDR1 SGDLS and CDR2 YYNGEE. This CDR3 spans 16 amino acids. V was clipped by 2 bases and J by 2 bases, with 16 bases between them. CDR3 nucleotide sequence: TGTGCCAGCAGCGTGGATGCGCGGATACAACAAGAGACCCAGTACTTC. Its translation: CASSVDARIQQETQYF.

J is TRBJ2-3 and V is TRBV4-3, with TRBD2 matching 9 bases. J gave up 3 bases and V 1 base, and 8 bases lay outside the gene matches. The V gene's germline CDR1 is LGHNA and CDR2 YSLEER. CDR3 length: 17 amino acids. The CDR3 sequence: CASSQAPAGGRTDTQYF. In nucleotides, the CDR3 is TGCGCCAGCAGCCAAGCCCCAGCGGGAGGTCGGACAGATACGCAGTATTTT.

As for this clone: The same CDR3 is also encoded by other DNA sequences in this sample. This rearrangement joins TRBV20-1 to TRBJ2-1; D not resolved. V gave up 3 bases and J gave up 9 bases, with 6 bases separating them. The CDR3 contains 10 residues. CDR1 is DFQATT and CDR2 is SNEGSKA in the germline V gene (reference sequence). CDR3: CSASTREQFF. For the CDR3, the DNA is TGCAGTGCTAGCACTCGTGAGCAGTTCTTC.

The chain employs TRBV4-3 and TRBJ2-5; tentative D call: TRBD2 (6 bases). Germline CDR1 is LGHNA and CDR2 is YSLEER. V was trimmed by 5 bases and J by 5 bases, leaving 18 bases between them. The CDR3 consists of 15 residues. CDR3 sequence reads: CASSSGGGVSETQYF. In DNA form, the CDR3 reads TGCGCCAGCAGCTCCGGGGGTGGAGTATCGGAGACCCAGTACTTC.

This rearrangement joins TRBV12-5 to TRBJ2-7; the D is unclear. The germline CDR1 and CDR2 sequences are LGHNT and FRNRAP. Trimming left V 5 bases short and J 9 bases short, with 14 bases between. The CDR3 has 12 amino acids. The CDR3 loop is CASGRHWAGQYF. CDR3 nucleotide sequence: TGTGCTAGTGGTCGGCATTGGGCCGGGCAGTACTTC.

The J gene is TRBJ2-7, the V gene TRBV28, with a possible D match to TRBD2 (5 bases). This CDR3 region has 14 residues. V was clipped by 4 bases and J by 3 bases, with 13 bases between them. Germline V gene sequence: CDR1 MDHEN, CDR2 SYDVKM. The CDR3 protein is CASSSPGLIYEQYF. The CDR3, as DNA: TGTGCCAGCAGTTCCCCGGGATTAATCTACGAGCAGTACTTC.

The gene calls are TRBV6-1 and TRBJ2-1; the D gene is possibly TRBD1 (6 bases). Germline CDR1 MNHNS, CDR2 SASEGT. There are 13 residues in the CDR3. V lost 6 bases and J lost 0, with 6 bases in between. CDR3 in amino acids: CASRQGSYNEQFF. The CDR3 DNA reads as TGTGCCAGCAGACAGGGCTCCTACAATGAGCAGTTCTTC.

J is TRBJ2-6 and V is TRBV9; 7 nucleotides line up with TRBD1. J was trimmed by 2 bases and V by 4 bases; bases with no gene match: 9. This CDR3 contains 17 residues. Germline V CDR1 and CDR2: SGDLS, YYNGEE. In DNA form, the CDR3 reads TGTGCCAGCAGCCTCCGGACAGGTGTGGCTGGGGCCAACGTCCTGACTTTC. Amino acids: CASSLRTGVAGANVLTF.

The chain uses TRBV27 and TRBJ2-3, with D possibly matching TRBD2 (6 bases). V dropped 5 bases and J dropped 2 bases, with 20 bases sitting between them. The CDR3 covers 17 residues. Germline V lookup: CDR1 MNHEY, CDR2 SMNVEV (reference sequence). This chain's CDR3 is CASSVSRIAAYTDTQYF. The DNA for the CDR3 is TGTGCCAGCAGTGTTAGCCGGATAGCGGCCTACACAGATACGCAGTATTTT.

This clone has a single count. The rearrangement uses TRBV6-5 and TRBJ1-6; D remains ambiguous. CDR3 length: 13 amino acids. The V gene's germline CDR1 is MNHEY and CDR2 SVGAGI. V lost 7 bases, J lost 14 bases, and 18 bases lay in between. The DNA of the CDR3 is TGTGCCAGCAAGACTGGGGTTAAGGGTTCCCTCCACTTT. Residues: CASKTGVKGSLHF.

The chain couples TRBV10-3 to TRBJ1-2, with 11 bases identical to TRBD1. With 7 bases clipped from V and 1 base from J, the junction kept 5 bases outside the gene matches. This CDR3 is built from 15 residues. Germline loops: CDR1 ENHRY, CDR2 SYGVKD. CDR3 amino acids: CAITGGTGGNYGYTF. As DNA, the CDR3 is TGTGCCATCACTGGAGGGACAGGGGGTAACTATGGCTACACCTTC.

V usage is TRBV28 and J usage is TRBJ1-1; 8 nucleotides align to TRBD1. Unmatched junction bases numbered 8, after V lost 5 bases and J lost 3 bases. This CDR3 has 15 amino acids. CDR1 and CDR2 (germline): MDHEN, SYDVKM. CDR3 sequence reads: CASSLQGAPDTEAFF. For the CDR3, the DNA is TGTGCCAGCAGTCTGCAGGGGGCGCCTGACACTGAAGCTTTCTTT.

This clone was seen just once. The chain combines TRBV27 with TRBJ1-1; D not certain. The CDR3 has 16 residues. Trimming stripped 5 bases from V and 1 base from J, with 17 bases between. CDR1 and CDR2 (germline): MNHEY, SMNVEV (reference sequence). CDR3 sequence: CASSPLTLDGNTEAFF. The CDR3 region has the DNA TGTGCCAGCAGTCCCCTCACCCTGGACGGGAACACTGAAGCTTTCTTT.

The chain is built from TRBV27 and TRBJ1-1; TRBD1 matches at 7 bases. The length of the CDR3 is 15 residues. Germline CDR1 reads MNHEY; CDR2 reads SMNVEV (reference sequence). Trimming cost V 4 bases and J 0 bases; bases outside gene matches: 5. The CDR3 nucleotides are TGTGCCAGCAGTTCACGGACAGGACTGAACACTGAAGCTTTCTTT. Translating gives CASSSRTGLNTEAFF.

This clone was seen only a few times. The V gene is TRBV28, the J gene TRBJ2-5, with 10 positions matching TRBD2. The CDR3 is 19 amino acids. The germline V gene encodes CDR1 MDHEN and CDR2 SYDVKM. The V and J ends lost 3 bases and 4 bases, in that order; junction bases with no gene match: 17. In DNA form, the CDR3 reads TGTGCCAGCAGTTTCTTCAGAAGCAGAGCGGGAGGGTTTCGAGAGACCCAGTACTTC. It yields the protein CASSFFRSRAGGFRETQYF. The entire variable domain, with the rest obtained from reference TRBV28 and TRBJ2-5, is as follows: DVKVTQSSRYLVKRTGEKVFLECVQDMDHENMFWYRQDPGLGLRLIYFSYDVKMKEKGDIPEGYSVSREKKERFSLILESASTNQTSMYLCASSFFRSRAGGFRETQYFGPGTRLLVL.

This sequence joins TRBV30 and TRBJ1-2, with D perhaps TRBD1 (5 bases). V gave up 1 base and J gave up 0 bases, with 12 bases separating them. The CDR3 loop spans 15 amino acids. Per germline, CDR1 GTSNPN and CDR2 SVGIG (reference sequence). CDR3 DNA sequence: TGTGCCTGGAGTGAGACAGCTGAGGCTAACTATGGCTACACCTTC. Translated, it gives CAWSETAEANYGYTF.

This clone came up once. Other DNA sequences within the sample encode an identical CDR3. The chain is built from TRBV5-1 and TRBJ2-5; D is possibly TRBD1 or TRBD2 (5 bases each). The V end lost 0 bases, the J end lost 4 bases, and 10 bases lay between the germline ends. This CDR3 contains 14 residues. Germline-derived CDR1 and CDR2 are SGHRS and YFSETQ. The DNA of the CDR3 is TGCGCCAGCAGCTTGGCGTCCGGGGCAGAGACCCAGTACTTC. Amino acid sequence: CASSLASGAETQYF.

The CDR3 is CASRPGTSGSFVGELFF. The CDR3 bases are TGTGCCAGCAGGCCCGGGACTAGCGGGAGTTTTGTCGGGGAGCTGTTTTTT. The chain is built from TRBV9 and TRBJ2-2; 14 bases are shared with TRBD2. The CDR3 runs to 17 residues. Germline-derived CDR1 and CDR2 are SGDLS and YYNGEE. The ends lost 5 bases at V and 7 bases at J; junction bases unmatched: 10.